Each of the 26 T cell receptor beta chains below was sequenced from the same sample in a study of blood T cell repertoires in COVID-19. Sequencing used immunoSEQ multiplex PCR; TCRdb keeps in-frame clones, though not all of them. The table lists 150,000 to 200,000 clones, around nine tenths of them singletons, with approximately 2.3% in the top ten. Sequenced input: peripheral blood. The receptors were gathered from a man between 65 and 85 years old with active or convalescent COVID-19.

V and J are TRBV4-3 and TRBJ2-7, with 7 bases lining up with TRBD1. J was trimmed by 6 bases and V by 6 bases; bases with no gene match: 11. Germline CDR1 and CDR2: LGHNA and YSLEER. This CDR3 spans 14 amino acids. CDR3 in DNA: TGCGCCAGCAGTCAAATAGGCGCAGGGGGCGAGCAGTACTTC. Its translation: CASSQIGAGGEQYF.

Only one count was recorded for this clone. This chain connects TRBV5-4 to TRBJ2-7, with 7 positions matching TRBD2. Germline CDR1 and CDR2: SGHNT and YYREEE (reference sequence). CDR3 length: 15 amino acids. The J segment lost 4 bases and the V segment lost 4 bases, leaving 11 bases of the junction unmatched. The CDR3: CASSRQSGAKYEQYF. DNA of the CDR3: TGTGCCAGCAGCCGTCAGAGCGGGGCCAAATACGAGCAGTACTTC.

This clone was counted between two and nine times. The chain couples TRBV6-5 to TRBJ1-1; 7 bases are a match to TRBD1. CDR1 is MNHEY and CDR2 is SVGAGI in the germline V gene. This CDR3 spans 14 amino acids. V gave up 2 bases and J gave up 8 bases; unmatched junction bases: 8. The CDR3 nucleotides are TGTGCCAGCAGTTACAGGGGCACAGGGGTCGAAGCTTTCTTT. As protein: CASSYRGTGVEAFF.

J is TRBJ1-3 and V is TRBV25-1, with 7 bases aligning to TRBD1. The length of the CDR3 is 15 residues. Germline V gene lookup returns CDR1 MGHDK and CDR2 SYGVNS. V lost 4 bases to trimming and J lost 4 bases; unmatched junction nucleotides: 7. The DNA of the CDR3 is TGTGCCAGCAGTGCCCCGGGACAGACCGGAAACACCATATATTTT. Amino acids: CASSAPGQTGNTIYF.

V usage is TRBV28 and J usage is TRBJ2-7; possibly TRBD1 for D (6 bases). CDR1 is MDHEN and CDR2 is SYDVKM in the germline V gene. This CDR3 comprises 11 residues. Trimming shortened V by 7 bases and J by 4 bases, and 8 bases separated the two germline ends. The CDR3 is CASIQGYEQYF. Here the CDR3 DNA reads TGTGCCAGCATTCAGGGGTACGAGCAGTACTTC.

This chain uses TRBV10-2 with TRBJ1-4; TRBD1 might be the D (5 bases). The CDR3 sequence is 13 residues long. The V end was cut by 11 bases, the J end by 6 bases, with 16 bases between. Per the germline V gene, CDR1 is WSHSY and CDR2 is SAAADI. The CDR3 bases are TGCGCCGCAAAGGGGTCCTGGGATGAAAAACTGTTTTTT. Translated, it gives CAAKGSWDEKLFF.

The gene calls are TRBV6-1 and TRBJ1-2; no clear D. Germline lookup yields CDR1 MNHNS and CDR2 SASEGT. V gave up 2 bases and J gave up 6 bases, with 13 bases separating them. This CDR3 has 14 amino acids. DNA for the CDR3: TGTGCCAGCAGTGAACTGGGAGCGGAGAATGGCTACACCTTC. Translating it yields CASSELGAENGYTF.

The chain employs TRBV6-1 and TRBJ2-7, with D tentatively TRBD1 (6 bases). Germline V gene lookup returns CDR1 MNHNS and CDR2 SASEGT. The CDR3 has 13 amino acids. The V end was cut by 2 bases, the J end by 2 bases, with 7 bases between. This CDR3 reads CASSEQGPYEQYF. The CDR3 nucleotides are TGTGCCAGCAGTGAACAGGGGCCCTACGAGCAGTACTTC.

This chain links TRBV15 with TRBJ2-1; 9 bases are a match to TRBD1. This CDR3 contains 15 residues. CDR1 is LNHNV, CDR2 YYDKDF, per germline (reference sequence). V dropped 3 bases and J dropped 8; count of bases not matched to a gene: 8. The CDR3 loop reads CATSRRGTGIDEQFF. In DNA form, the CDR3 reads TGTGCCACCAGCAGGAGGGGGACAGGGATCGATGAGCAGTTCTTC.

The chain joins TRBV28 to TRBJ1-3, with TRBD1 matching over 9 bases. The V gene's germline CDR1 is MDHEN and CDR2 SYDVKM. Unmatched junction bases numbered 6, after V lost 6 bases and J lost 3 bases. The CDR3 has 15 amino acids. The CDR3 region has the DNA TGTGCCAGCAGCAGGACAGGGGAGTATGGAAACACCATATATTTT. This codes for CASSRTGEYGNTIYF.

This sequence joins TRBV24-1 and TRBJ1-1; D is undetermined. The CDR3 contains 13 residues. The germline gives CDR1 KGHDR, CDR2 SFDVKD. Trimming shortened V by 8 bases and J by 0 bases, and 9 bases separated the two germline ends. The CDR3 is CATMEGLNTEAFF. Here the CDR3 DNA reads TGTGCCACCATGGAGGGTTTGAACACTGAAGCTTTCTTT.

The chain couples TRBV6-5 to TRBJ1-1, with TRBD1 matching over 8 bases. This CDR3 contains 13 residues. V trimming: 5 bases; J trimming: 9 bases; junction bases outside the gene matches: 8. The germline V gene encodes CDR1 MNHEY and CDR2 SVGAGI. The CDR3 protein is CASSLTGQAKAFF. DNA of the CDR3: TGTGCCAGCAGTCTTACGGGACAGGCAAAAGCTTTCTTT.

The gene calls are TRBV4-3 and TRBJ1-5, with TRBD1 matching over 9 bases. The CDR3 covers 15 residues. CDR1 LGHNA and CDR2 YSLEER come from the germline V gene. J lost 7 bases, V lost 0 bases, and 4 bases had no gene match. CDR3 in amino acids: CASSQDGQGNQPQHF. In nucleotides, the CDR3 is TGCGCCAGCAGCCAAGATGGACAGGGGAACCAGCCCCAGCATTTT.

This chain uses TRBV21-1 with TRBJ2-1; TRBD2, the D gene given by the table, was not confirmed from the DNA. TRBV21-1 is recorded as a pseudogene. The CDR3 spans 16 residues. This CDR3 is CASRRPPSGRSGEQFF. The CDR3 DNA reads as TGTGCCAGCAGACGACCCCCTAGCGGGAGGAGTGGTGAGCAGTTCTTC.

V is TRBV30 and J is TRBJ1-1; the match to TRBD1 covers 8 bases. Germline V gene data show CDR1 as GTSNPN and CDR2 as SVGIG (reference sequence). Trimming cost V 4 bases and J 4 bases; bases outside gene matches: 8. CDR3 size: 14 residues. The CDR3 region has the DNA TGTGCCTGGACTTCCAACAGGGGGGGCACTGAAGCTTTCTTT. It translates to CAWTSNRGGTEAFF.

The chain recombines TRBV15 with TRBJ1-6; tentative D call: TRBD1 (6 bases). V lost 4 bases and J 9 bases, leaving 16 bases between the germline ends. This CDR3 region has 15 residues. Germline assignment: CDR1 LNHNV and CDR2 YYDKDF (reference sequence). The CDR3 sequence is CATSTHRVGSSPLHF. The CDR3 region has the DNA TGTGCCACCAGCACCCACAGGGTTGGGAGTTCACCCCTCCACTTT. The entire variable domain, with the rest obtained from reference TRBV15 and TRBJ1-6, is as follows: DAMVIQNPRYQVTQFGKPVTLSCSQTLNHNVMYWYQQKSSQAPKLLFHYYDKDFNNEADTPDNFQSRRPNTSFCFLDIRSPGLGDTAMYLCATSTHRVGSSPLHFGNGTRLTVT.

The CDR3 bases are TGTGCCAGCAGCCAGGGCCCCGAGACCCAGTACTTC. It codes for CASSQGPETQYF. V gene TRBV6-5 combines with J gene TRBJ2-5; D is possibly TRBD1 (5 bases). Deletions cut 6 bases from V and 5 bases from J, with 10 bases between. The CDR3 loop spans 12 amino acids. The V gene's germline CDR1 is MNHEY and CDR2 SVGAGI.

This chain uses TRBV6-2 or TRBV6-3 with TRBJ2-2; the match to TRBD2 covers 11 bases. Germline CDR1 is MNHEY and CDR2 is SVGEGT. There are 20 residues in the CDR3. The V and J ends lost 6 bases and 3 bases, in that order; junction bases with no gene match: 18. The CDR3 sequence is CASSAQGTGRGLADTGELFF. The CDR3 nucleotides are TGTGCCAGCAGCGCACAAGGGACAGGGAGGGGACTAGCGGACACCGGGGAGCTGTTTTTT.

V gene TRBV15 combines with J gene TRBJ2-1; a possible D gene is TRBD1 (6 bases). The germline CDR1 and CDR2 sequences are LNHNV and YYDKDF (reference sequence). Trimming left V 1 base short and J 5 bases short, with 12 bases between. The CDR3 sequence is 15 residues long. CDR3 DNA sequence: TGTGCCACCAGCAGAGCAAGGGGGACCCACAATGAGCAGTTCTTC. It yields the protein CATSRARGTHNEQFF.

V is TRBV5-6 and J is TRBJ1-2; 7 bases line up with TRBD1. Trimming took 5 bases from V and 7 from J; bases not matched to a gene: 2. CDR1 is SGHDT, CDR2 YYEEEE, per germline. This CDR3 has 11 amino acids. The CDR3 reads CASSYRGGYTF. CDR3 nucleotide sequence: TGTGCCAGCAGTTACAGGGGTGGCTACACCTTC.

The chain links TRBV3-1 (or the pseudogene TRBV3-2) to TRBJ1-2; TRBD1 matches at 9 bases. The CDR3 extends over 17 amino acids. Germline V gene lookup returns CDR1 LGHDT and CDR2 YNNKEL (reference sequence). V lost 5 bases and J lost 3; bases outside the gene matches: 13. CDR3 sequence (DNA): TGTGCCAGCAGCAGTTCCCCCCGGGGACAGGGTTACTATGGCTACACCTTC. Its translation: CASSSSPRGQGYYGYTF.

The chain employs TRBV5-6 and TRBJ2-7; 10 bases align to TRBD1. The V segment lost 1 base and the J segment 13 bases; nucleotides outside the gene matches: 8. The CDR3 runs to 13 residues. The germline V gene has CDR1 SGHDT and CDR2 YYEEEE. CDR3 bases: TGTGCCAGCAGCTTGAAAGGTGGGACAGGGGATTACTTC. Residues: CASSLKGGTGDYF.

The rearrangement joins TRBV6-2 or TRBV6-3 to TRBJ2-6; 11 positions agree with TRBD2. J was trimmed by 1 base and V by 5 bases; bases with no gene match: 4. The CDR3 spans 17 residues. CDR1 is MNHEY and CDR2 is SVGEGT in the germline V gene. The CDR3 region has the DNA TGTGCCAGCAGTGGGACTAGCGGACGATCTGGGGCCAACGTCCTGACTTTC. It translates to CASSGTSGRSGANVLTF.

The J gene is TRBJ1-2, the V gene TRBV20-1; D ambiguous. From germline, CDR1 is DFQATT and CDR2 SNEGSKA (reference sequence). This CDR3 has 11 amino acids. V shed 0 bases and J shed 8 bases, with 7 bases lying between them. The CDR3 sequence: CSARDPGGYTF. CDR3 DNA sequence: TGCAGTGCTAGAGATCCAGGAGGCTACACCTTC.

The genes are TRBV6-1 and TRBJ2-2; D remains ambiguous. The CDR3 contains 14 residues. Germline CDR1 is MNHNS and CDR2 is SASEGT. V was trimmed by 1 base and J by 3 bases, leaving 6 bases between them. This chain's CDR3 is CASSEELYTGELFF. CDR3 coding DNA: TGTGCCAGCAGTGAAGAGCTTTACACCGGGGAGCTGTTTTTT.

As to this clone: The sample carries other DNA sequences with the same CDR3. The V call is TRBV30, the J call TRBJ2-6; D remains unclear. Germline CDR1 reads GTSNPN; CDR2 reads SVGIG (reference sequence). Trimming cost V 4 bases and J 1 base, with 5 bases left between them. The CDR3 has 13 amino acids. For the CDR3, the DNA is TGTGCCTGGACCGGGTCTGGGGCCAACGTCCTGACTTTC. As protein: CAWTGSGANVLTF.